These 13 T cell receptor beta chains were all obtained from the same sample, sequenced in a study of blood T cell repertoires in COVID-19. Clones were read by immunoSEQ multiplex PCR, and TCRdb kept only the in-frame ones, dropping some. Of 200,000 to 250,000 clones listed, around nine tenths are singletons. Sequencing was performed on peripheral blood. The receptors stem from a man aged 60 to 69 who had recovered from COVID-19.

This chain connects TRBV3-1 (or the pseudogene TRBV3-2) to TRBJ1-2, with 10 bases identical to TRBD1. The CDR3 runs to 15 residues. V gave up 1 base and J gave up 4 bases; unmatched junction bases: 3. Germline loops: CDR1 LGHDT, CDR2 YNNKEL (reference sequence). For the CDR3, the DNA is TGTGCCAGCAGCCAAGGGACAGGGGGAGGCTATGGCTACACCTTC. Its translation: CASSQGTGGGYGYTF.

The genes are TRBV12-3 or TRBV12-4 and TRBJ1-1, with D unresolved. The CDR3 is 13 amino acids. The V end was cut by 6 bases, the J end by 5 bases, with 13 bases between. The CDR3 sequence is CASSSRPRTEAFF. For the CDR3, the DNA is TGTGCCAGCAGCTCAAGGCCGAGGACTGAAGCTTTCTTT.

This chain joins TRBV9 and TRBJ2-5; D gene unclear. This CDR3 comprises 13 residues. The germline CDR1 and CDR2 sequences are SGDLS and YYNGEE. The ends were cut back, 2 bases at V and 0 bases at J, with 5 bases in the middle. The CDR3 DNA sequence: TGTGCCAGCAGCGTTCGGGACCAAGAGACCCAGTACTTC. Translating it yields CASSVRDQETQYF.

The chain couples TRBV6-1 to TRBJ1-5; D remains ambiguous. Looked up from germline, CDR1 is MNHNS and CDR2 is SASEGT. The CDR3 is 16 amino acids. Trimming left V 1 base short and J 3 bases short, with 13 bases between. The CDR3 DNA reads TGTGCCAGCAGTGAAGAGGCCAGCGCTACCAATCAGCCCCAGCATTTT. This sequence encodes CASSEEASATNQPQHF.

The J gene is TRBJ2-1, the V gene TRBV7-6; TRBD2 matches at 9 bases. Trimming took 5 bases from V and 5 from J; bases not matched to a gene: 13. The length of the CDR3 is 17 residues. Germline CDR1 is SGHVS and CDR2 is FNYEAQ. In DNA form, the CDR3 reads TGTGCCAGCAGCCTCCCCAAAGCGGGGGGCGCCCACAATGAGCAGTTCTTC. Protein: CASSLPKAGGAHNEQFF.

The V and J genes are TRBV7-2 and TRBJ2-3, with TRBD2 identical over 15 bases. CDR3 length equals 18 residues. Germline CDR1 and CDR2: SGHTA and FQGNSA. V lost 5 bases, J lost 7 bases, and 13 bases stayed unmatched. CDR3 bases: TGTGCCAGCAGCCCTCGAGGGACTAGCGGGGGGCCTACCTATACGCAGTATTTT. Translating gives CASSPRGTSGGPTYTQYF.

The genes are TRBV19 and TRBJ1-5; 8 nucleotides agree with TRBD1. The CDR3 extends over 16 amino acids. Germline V gives CDR1 LNHDA, CDR2 SQIVND (reference sequence). The junction had 5 bases not matched to a gene; V was cut back by 3 bases and J by 1 base. The CDR3 is CASSMGAGGSNQPQHF. DNA of the CDR3: TGTGCCAGTAGTATGGGGGCAGGGGGCAGCAATCAGCCCCAGCATTTT.

The chain has TRBV2 and TRBJ1-3; 8 nucleotides agree with TRBD1. Losses at the gene ends were 5 bases for V and 3 bases for J; bases not matched to a gene: 9. The CDR3 is made up of 16 amino acids. The germline V gene encodes CDR1 SNHLY and CDR2 FYNNEI. CDR3 in DNA: TGTGCCAGCAGTTCCAGGGGGCAGCATCTTGGAAACACCATATATTTT. Translating it yields CASSSRGQHLGNTIYF.

This clone was observed once. Here the CDR3 reads CASSLASGLMNTEAFF. The CDR3 nucleotides read TGCGCCAGCAGCTTGGCTTCAGGGCTTATGAACACTGAAGCTTTCTTT. The chain employs TRBV5-1 and TRBJ1-1, with D perhaps TRBD1 (5 bases). Between the trimmed V and J ends, which lost 0 bases and 0 bases, there was a span of 12 bases. This CDR3 region has 16 residues. Germline assignment: CDR1 SGHRS and CDR2 YFSETQ.

In DNA form, the CDR3 reads TGTGCCTGGAGTGTACCAGAAACGAACACTGAAGCTTTCTTT. Its translation: CAWSVPETNTEAFF. The chain is built from TRBV30 and TRBJ1-1; D call uncertain. V gave up 0 bases and J gave up 1 base, with 9 bases separating them. In germline, CDR1 is GTSNPN, CDR2 SVGIG (reference sequence). The CDR3 has 14 residues.

Here the CDR3 DNA reads TGTGCCAGCAGCTTGGTCCAGGCACGGTATGGCTACACCTTC. This gives the protein CASSLVQARYGYTF. The gene calls are TRBV5-4 and TRBJ1-2; D not certain. This CDR3 comprises 14 residues. V was shortened by 0 bases and J by 5 bases, with 11 bases between the two germline ends. Germline V gene lookup returns CDR1 SGHNT and CDR2 YYREEE (reference sequence).

The chain links TRBV2 to TRBJ2-1, with TRBD2 identical over 7 bases. There are 14 residues in the CDR3. Per the germline V gene, CDR1 is SNHLY and CDR2 is FYNNEI. The V and J ends lost 8 bases and 7 bases, in that order; junction bases with no gene match: 11. The CDR3 is CASPGGRVRNEQFF. The DNA for the CDR3 is TGTGCCAGCCCGGGCGGGAGAGTCAGGAATGAGCAGTTCTTC.

The chain couples TRBV11-2 to TRBJ1-1; D is uncertain. The CDR3 contains 13 residues. The germline V and J ends were trimmed by 3 bases and 1 base, with 6 bases remaining between them. Germline CDR1 and CDR2: SGHAT and FQNNGV. The CDR3 DNA reads as TGTGCCAGCAGCTTTGGAGAGAACACTGAAGCTTTCTTT. It codes for CASSFGENTEAFF.